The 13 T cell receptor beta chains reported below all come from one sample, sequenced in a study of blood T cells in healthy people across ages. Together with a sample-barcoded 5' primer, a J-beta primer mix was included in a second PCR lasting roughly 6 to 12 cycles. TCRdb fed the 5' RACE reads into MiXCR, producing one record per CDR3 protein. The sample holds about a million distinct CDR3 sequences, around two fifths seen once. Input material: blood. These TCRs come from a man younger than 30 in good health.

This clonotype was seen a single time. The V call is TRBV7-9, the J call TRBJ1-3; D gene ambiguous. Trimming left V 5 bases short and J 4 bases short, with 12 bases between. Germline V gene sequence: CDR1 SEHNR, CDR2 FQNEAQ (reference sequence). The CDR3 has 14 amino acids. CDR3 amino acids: CASSPPTRGNTIYF. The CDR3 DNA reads TGTGCCAGCAGCCCACCGACAAGGGGAAACACCATATATTTT.

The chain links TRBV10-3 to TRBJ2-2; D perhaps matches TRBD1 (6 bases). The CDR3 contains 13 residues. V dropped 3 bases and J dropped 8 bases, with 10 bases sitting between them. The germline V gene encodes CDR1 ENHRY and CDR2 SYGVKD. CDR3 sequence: CAISEPGAGELFF. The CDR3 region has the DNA TGTGCCATCAGTGAACCAGGGGCTGGGGAGCTGTTTTTT.

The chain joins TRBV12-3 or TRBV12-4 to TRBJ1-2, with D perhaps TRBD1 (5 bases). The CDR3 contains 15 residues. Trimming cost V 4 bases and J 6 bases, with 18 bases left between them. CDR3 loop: CASSYLGRGENGYTF. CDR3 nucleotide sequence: TGTGCCAGCAGTTACTTGGGACGGGGGGAAAATGGCTACACCTTC.

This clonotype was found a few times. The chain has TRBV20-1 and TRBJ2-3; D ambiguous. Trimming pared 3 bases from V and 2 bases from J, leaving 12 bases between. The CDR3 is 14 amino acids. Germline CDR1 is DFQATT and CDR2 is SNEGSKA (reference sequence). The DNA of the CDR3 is TGCAGTGCTAGTCCCCTGATGGCCACAGATACGCAGTATTTT. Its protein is CSASPLMATDTQYF.

In DNA form, the CDR3 reads TGTGCCAGCCGAGGGGGAGGAAAAATCTATGGCTACACCTTC. It specifies CASRGGGKIYGYTF. The chain employs TRBV6-1 and TRBJ1-2, with D maybe TRBD1 (6 bases). The CDR3 has 14 residues. Germline V gene sequence: CDR1 MNHNS, CDR2 SASEGT. V dropped 8 bases and J dropped 4 bases, with 17 bases sitting between them.

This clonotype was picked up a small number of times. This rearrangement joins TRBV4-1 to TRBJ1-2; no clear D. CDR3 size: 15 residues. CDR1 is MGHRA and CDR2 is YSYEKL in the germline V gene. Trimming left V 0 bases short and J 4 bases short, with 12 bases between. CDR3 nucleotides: TGCGCCAGCAGCCAAGAATCGGTCGGATTCTATGGCTACACCTTC. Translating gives CASSQESVGFYGYTF.

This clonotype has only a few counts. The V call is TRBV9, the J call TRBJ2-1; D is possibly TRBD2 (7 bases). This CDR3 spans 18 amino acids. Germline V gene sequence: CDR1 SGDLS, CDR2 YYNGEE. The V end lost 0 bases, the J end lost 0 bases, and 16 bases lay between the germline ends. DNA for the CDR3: TGTGCCAGCAGCGTAGACGGGGGGACAATCAGCTCCTACAATGAGCAGTTCTTC. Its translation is CASSVDGGTISSYNEQFF.

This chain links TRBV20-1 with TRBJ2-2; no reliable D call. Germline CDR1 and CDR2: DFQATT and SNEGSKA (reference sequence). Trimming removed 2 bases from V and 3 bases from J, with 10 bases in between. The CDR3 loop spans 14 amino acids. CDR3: CSARSRVHTGELFF. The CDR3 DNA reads TGCAGTGCTAGATCCCGGGTGCACACCGGGGAGCTGTTTTTT.

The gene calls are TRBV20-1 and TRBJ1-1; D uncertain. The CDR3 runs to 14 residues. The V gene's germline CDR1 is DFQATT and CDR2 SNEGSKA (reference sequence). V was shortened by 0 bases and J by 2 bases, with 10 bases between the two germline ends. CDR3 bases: TGCAGTGCTAGAGATAGGAGTGTCAACACTGAAGCTTTCTTT. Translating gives CSARDRSVNTEAFF.

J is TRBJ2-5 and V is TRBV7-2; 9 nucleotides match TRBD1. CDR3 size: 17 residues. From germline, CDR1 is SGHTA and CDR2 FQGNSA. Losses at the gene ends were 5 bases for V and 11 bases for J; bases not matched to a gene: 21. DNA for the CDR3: TGTGCCAGCAGCCCCCTCCCCGGGACAGGGAGTAACAATGAGCAGTACTTC. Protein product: CASSPLPGTGSNNEQYF.

The CDR3 DNA is TGTGCCAGCAGCTTAGCGAGGGGACAGGCCGAGGATGAAAAACTGTTTTTT. Its translation is CASSLARGQAEDEKLFF. The chain joins TRBV7-9 to TRBJ1-4; TRBD1 agrees at 8 bases. J was trimmed by 6 bases and V by 0 bases; bases with no gene match: 9. The CDR3 spans 17 residues. Germline CDR1 SEHNR, CDR2 FQNEAQ (reference sequence).

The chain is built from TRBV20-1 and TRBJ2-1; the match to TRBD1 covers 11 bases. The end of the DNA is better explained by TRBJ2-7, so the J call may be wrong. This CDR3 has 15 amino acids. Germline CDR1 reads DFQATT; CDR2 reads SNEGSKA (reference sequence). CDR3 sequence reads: CSANIGQGAYNEQYF. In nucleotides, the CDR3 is TGCAGTGCCAACATAGGACAGGGGGCCTACAATGAGCAGTACTTC.

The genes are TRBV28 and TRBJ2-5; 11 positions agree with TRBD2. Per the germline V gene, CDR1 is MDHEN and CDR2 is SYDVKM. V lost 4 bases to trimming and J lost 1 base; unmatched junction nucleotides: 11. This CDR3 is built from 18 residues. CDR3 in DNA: TGTGCCAGCAGTTACCCTCCGACTAGCGGGGACTTCCAAGAGACCCAGTACTTC. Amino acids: CASSYPPTSGDFQETQYF.